This TCR beta chain came from a study of identical twins. TCRdb redid the calling of the 5' RACE reads with MiXCR, one entry per CDR3 protein. The table has 1.5 million or so distinct CDR3 sequences, about 32% seen once. The CDR3 sequence is 13 residues long. The V end lost 3 bases, the J end lost 5 bases, and 10 bases lay between the germline ends. The germline V gene encodes CDR1 DFQATT and CDR2 SNEGSKA (reference sequence). Study outcomes and limitations: Sequences that were out-of-frame, alpha and twin-shared displayed an excess of low generation probability. Analyses of zero insertions could be partly confounded by invariant MAIT and iNKT cells. It was out-of-frame TCR alpha sharing in monozygotic twins that models underestimated.

With respect to this clonotype: Its antigen is unidentified.

Sequences were obtained from cord blood. This TCR derives from a newborn girl in good health. The V call is TRBV20-1, the J call TRBJ2-2, with unresolved D. In nucleotides, the CDR3 is TGCAGTGCTAGTCAGACAATGACCGGGGAGCTGTTTTTT. Translation: CSASQTMTGELFF.